The rows below give T cell receptor beta chains drawn from one sample of a study of blood T cells in healthy people across ages. Via MiXCR, TCRdb re-called the 5' RACE reads, giving one row per CDR3 protein. This repertoire shows around 1,100,000 distinct CDR3 sequences, 35% to 40% found once; its top ten account for roughly 13%. Sequencing was done on a sample of blood. All receptors derive from a man aged 18 to 30 in good health. CDR3s include the opening cysteine and the closing phenylalanine or tryptophan. The order of the fields is clone size, V gene, D gene, J gene, CDR3 protein, CDR3 DNA. A D gene is named only where the DNA matches it firmly. Size tells how often a clone was seen (once, few, many) or the class of an expanded clone, and some rows leave it out.

few,TRBV27,TRBD1,TRBJ1-5,CASRGTADQPQHF,TGTGCCAGCAGAGGGACAGCTGATCAGCCCCAGCATTTT
.,TRBV28,TRBD1,TRBJ2-1,CASSRQGPTLDSYNEQFF,TGTGCCAGCAGTAGACAGGGTCCCACCTTAGACTCCTACAATGAGCAGTTCTTC
few,TRBV5-1,.,TRBJ1-1,CASSPPSGLEPNTEAFF,TGCGCCAGCAGCCCGCCAAGTGGACTGGAGCCGAACACTGAAGCTTTCTTT
few,TRBV7-9,.,TRBJ1-2,CASITMGYGYTF,TGTGCCAGCATTACCATGGGCTATGGCTACACCTTC
once,TRBV28,.,TRBJ2-1,CASSQNTGYNEQFF,TGTGCCAGCAGCCAAAACACAGGGTACAATGAGCAGTTCTTC
few,TRBV7-9,.,TRBJ1-4,CASSSEAGGGLEEKLFF,TGTGCCAGCAGCTCCGAAGCCGGGGGAGGGTTGGAAGAAAAACTGTTTTTT
few,TRBV5-5,.,TRBJ1-2,CASSLFVSANYGYTF,TGTGCCAGCAGCTTGTTTGTCTCGGCAAACTATGGCTACACCTTC
.,TRBV12-3/TRBV12-4,.,TRBJ2-7,CAISPSGGFSYEQYF,TGTGCCATCAGTCCTTCAGGCGGATTCTCCTACGAGCAGTACTTC
.,TRBV20-1,.,TRBJ1-2,CSARGGRENYGYTF,TGCAGTGCTAGAGGTGGCAGGGAGAACTATGGCTACACCTTC
many,TRBV7-2,.,TRBJ1-4,CASSAPGQKGEKLFF,TGTGCCAGCAGCGCCCCGGGACAAAAGGGTGAAAAACTGTTTTTT
.,TRBV10-3,.,TRBJ1-1,CAISESPRGTEAFF,TGTGCCATCAGTGAGTCGCCGAGGGGCACTGAAGCTTTCTTT
.,TRBV12-3/TRBV12-4,.,TRBJ2-5,CASSRGQSLETQYF,TGTGCCAGCAGTCGGGGTCAATCCTTGGAGACCCAGTACTTC
many,TRBV6-5,.,TRBJ2-7,CASSPFGDEQYF,TGTGCCAGCAGCCCCTTCGGCGACGAGCAGTACTTC
.,TRBV5-6,.,TRBJ2-1,CASTWTGGVSNEQFF,TGTGCCAGCACCTGGACAGGCGGGGTGAGCAATGAGCAGTTCTTC
.,TRBV5-5,.,TRBJ1-3,CASSADALTSGNTIYF,TGTGCCAGCAGCGCAGACGCCCTCACCTCTGGAAACACCATATATTTT
.,TRBV20-1,.,TRBJ1-1,CSAPAGDNTEAFF,TGCAGTGCCCCTGCCGGGGATAACACTGAAGCTTTCTTT
.,TRBV5-1,.,TRBJ1-6,CASSLDPPPNNSPLHF,TGCGCCAGCAGCTTGGACCCACCCCCGAATAATTCACCCCTCCACTTT
.,TRBV4-2,TRBD2,TRBJ2-3,CASSHERGSLSDTQYF,TGTGCCAGCAGCCACGAGCGGGGCAGCCTTTCAGATACGCAGTATTTT
.,TRBV28,.,TRBJ1-3,CASSPPTGSSGNTIYF,TGTGCCAGCAGTCCACCTACGGGGAGCTCTGGAAACACCATATATTTT
few,TRBV28,TRBD1,TRBJ2-7,CASRDRATYEQYF,TGTGCCAGCCGGGACAGAGCAACCTACGAGCAGTACTTC
.,TRBV4-2,.,TRBJ2-1,CASSPYNLDGNEQFF,TGTGCCAGCAGCCCCTATAACCTCGACGGGAATGAGCAGTTCTTC
.,TRBV20-1,.,TRBJ2-5,CSASPGPSPGETQYF,TGCAGTGCTAGCCCTGGCCCATCCCCCGGAGAGACCCAGTACTTC
many,TRBV4-1,.,TRBJ2-1,CASSPGGPSYNEQFF,TGCGCCAGCAGCCCCGGGGGTCCCTCCTACAATGAGCAGTTCTTC
few,TRBV29-1,.,TRBJ1-2,CSVRDILLTNYGYTF,TGCAGCGTACGGGACATCCTCTTAACTAACTATGGCTACACCTTC
.,TRBV10-3,TRBD1,TRBJ2-7,CAISAGTGGAYEQYF,TGTGCCATCAGTGCCGGGACAGGGGGTGCCTACGAGCAGTACTTC
.,TRBV14,.,TRBJ2-1,CTSSHPRVLSYNEQFF,TGTACCAGCAGCCATCCCAGGGTCCTCTCCTACAATGAGCAGTTCTTC
.,TRBV7-2,.,TRBJ2-1,CASSLGFFGGRKGLNEQFF,TGTGCCAGCAGCTTAGGTTTTTTCGGGGGACGAAAGGGGCTTAATGAGCAGTTCTTC
few,TRBV7-2,.,TRBJ2-4,CASSLTPAQTGTITKNIQYF,TGTGCCAGCAGCTTAACACCCGCTCAGACAGGGACTATAACCAAAAACATTCAGTACTTC
.,TRBV10-3,.,TRBJ2-6,CAISGTASGANVLTF,TGTGCCATCAGTGGAACAGCCTCTGGGGCCAACGTCCTGACTTTC
.,TRBV9,.,TRBJ2-2,CASGVRGNTGELFF,TGTGCCTCAGGAGTTAGAGGAAACACCGGGGAGCTGTTTTTT
once,TRBV28,TRBD1,TRBJ1-2,CASSLKGTVYGYTF,TGTGCCAGCAGCCTGAAGGGGACAGTCTATGGCTACACCTTC
once,TRBV3-1,.,TRBJ1-1,CASSRGWDTEAFF,TGTGCCAGCAGCCGGGGATGGGACACTGAAGCTTTCTTT
many,TRBV6-5,TRBD1,TRBJ2-1,CASSYGTGSNEQFF,TGTGCCAGCAGTTATGGGACAGGTTCAAATGAGCAGTTCTTC
.,TRBV6-5,.,TRBJ1-4,CASSYGAANNEKLFF,TGTGCCAGCAGTTACGGGGCAGCTAATAATGAAAAACTGTTTTTT